Listed here are 26 T cell receptor beta chains from one sample, sequenced in a study of T cell repertoires in cytomegalovirus infection. Each CDR3 protein is one row after TCRdb ran MiXCR on the reads. The top ten clones hold around 13% of a sample with 750,000 to 900,000 distinct CDR3 sequences, about 29% of them seen once. These TCRs' antigens remain unknown. This material consisted of cultured CD8+ T cells from PBMCs, taken from culture after CMV antigen stimulation. All receptors derive from a human donor in good health (CMV status not recorded). Some clones in this sample may be carry-over from other donors' samples.

This clonotype was counted a few times. The rearrangement uses TRBV2 and TRBJ2-5; possibly TRBD2 for D (6 bases). The CDR3 is 13 residues long. Germline values: CDR1 SNHLY, CDR2 FYNNEI. With 2 bases removed from V and 7 bases from J, the gap between germline ends came to 11 bases. As DNA, the CDR3 is TGTGCCAGCAGTGAATATCCAGCGGGGACCCAGTACTTC. Protein product: CASSEYPAGTQYF.

The chain employs TRBV27 and TRBJ2-2; D is perhaps TRBD1 or TRBD2 (5 bases each). The CDR3 has 16 amino acids. Trimming took off 3 bases at V and 6 bases at J, with 17 bases between the two ends. Germline V lookup: CDR1 MNHEY, CDR2 SMNVEV (reference sequence). CDR3 region: CASSFSREIFSGELFF. CDR3 nucleotide sequence: TGTGCCAGCAGTTTTTCCAGGGAGATCTTCTCCGGGGAGCTGTTTTTT.

The V gene is TRBV5-6, the J gene TRBJ1-5; D call uncertain. Trimming removed 1 base from V and 5 bases from J, with 4 bases in between. The CDR3 contains 12 residues. Germline V gives CDR1 SGHDT, CDR2 YYEEEE. This CDR3 reads CASSLIHQPQHF. CDR3 coding DNA: TGTGCCAGCAGCTTGATCCATCAGCCCCAGCATTTT.

In its sample, this clonotype was seen a few times. The rearrangement links TRBV27 to TRBJ2-1, with D possibly matching TRBD1 (7 bases). The length of the CDR3 is 15 residues. V was trimmed by 2 bases and J by 6 bases, leaving 14 bases between them. Germline V gives CDR1 MNHEY, CDR2 SMNVEV (reference sequence). The chain's CDR3 is CASSLGQVGSNEQFF. CDR3 nucleotides: TGTGCCAGCAGTTTAGGACAGGTCGGGAGCAATGAGCAGTTCTTC.

Ten or more counts support this clonotype. J is TRBJ2-3 and V is TRBV27; tentatively, D is TRBD1 (6 bases). Trimming took off 3 bases at V and 4 bases at J, with 11 bases between the two ends. Looked up from germline, CDR1 is MNHEY and CDR2 is SMNVEV (reference sequence). This CDR3 comprises 14 residues. CDR3 in amino acids: CASSLLGAADTQYF. CDR3 bases: TGTGCCAGCAGTTTGCTGGGGGCTGCAGATACGCAGTATTTT.

The chain joins TRBV5-4 to TRBJ2-1; D possibly matches TRBD1 or TRBD2 (5 bases each). Between the trimmed V and J ends, which lost 0 bases and 8 bases, there was a span of 18 bases. The CDR3 is made up of 16 amino acids. CDR1 is SGHNT, CDR2 YYREEE, per germline (reference sequence). CDR3 amino acids: CASSLGGFGTEHEQFF. CDR3 coding DNA: TGTGCCAGCAGCTTGGGGGGGTTTGGGACGGAACATGAGCAGTTCTTC. The entire variable domain, with the rest obtained from reference TRBV5-4 and TRBJ2-1, is as follows: ETGVTQSPTHLIKTRGQQVTLRCSSQSGHNTVSWYQQALGQGPQFIFQYYREEENGRGNFPPRFSGLQFPNYSSELNVNALELDDSALYLCASSLGGFGTEHEQFFGPGTRLTVL.

This clonotype was counted a few times. The genes are TRBV2 and TRBJ1-5; tentatively, D is TRBD1 (6 bases). Germline V CDR1 and CDR2: SNHLY, FYNNEI. CDR3 length: 19 amino acids. Trimming took 4 bases from V and 4 from J, leaving 26 bases between them. The CDR3 loop reads CASSGERPPGQQSNQPQHF. Here the CDR3 DNA reads TGTGCCAGCAGTGGAGAAAGACCCCCGGGACAACAGTCTAATCAGCCCCAGCATTTT. The full variable domain, rest sourced from reference TRBV2 and TRBJ1-5, is EPEVTQTPSHQVTQMGQEVILRCVPISNHLYFYWYRQILGQKVEFLVSFYNNEISEKSEIFDDQFSVERPDGSNFTLKIRSTKLEDSAMYFCASSGERPPGQQSNQPQHFGDGTRLSIL.

In its sample, this clonotype was seen a few times. The chain couples TRBV5-4 to TRBJ1-1; D might be TRBD1 (6 bases). Trimming left V 3 bases short and J 4 bases short, with 13 bases between. Germline V gene lookup returns CDR1 SGHNT and CDR2 YYREEE (reference sequence). This CDR3 comprises 14 residues. The CDR3 region is CASSSQGSGTEAFF. CDR3 sequence (DNA): TGTGCCAGCAGCTCACAGGGATCTGGCACTGAAGCTTTCTTT.

A remark on this clonotype: One junction end does not reproduce the germline sequence, and a read error may be involved. The V gene is TRBV5-8, the J gene TRBJ2-5; 9 positions agree with TRBD2. The CDR3 has 18 residues. Germline V gene sequence: CDR1 SGHTS, CDR2 YDEGEE. DNA of the CDR3: TGTGCCAGCAGCACTTCACCCCCCCAGCGGGGGGCTCAAGACACCCAGTACTTC. The encoded protein is CASSTSPPQRGAQDTQYF.

This sequence joins TRBV19 and TRBJ2-1; tentative D call: TRBD1 (6 bases). The ends were cut back, 3 bases at V and 6 bases at J, with 15 bases in the middle. CDR1 LNHDA and CDR2 SQIVND come from the germline V gene (reference sequence). The CDR3 is made up of 15 amino acids. CDR3 nucleotides: TGTGCCAGTAGTATCGGTACAGGGCGAGGCAATGAGCAGTTCTTC. It yields the protein CASSIGTGRGNEQFF.

Only a few counts were recorded for this clonotype. The chain combines TRBV10-2 with TRBJ1-4; possibly TRBD1 for D (5 bases). Per germline, CDR1 WSHSY and CDR2 SAAADI. Trimming stripped 3 bases from V and 7 bases from J, with 15 bases between. The length of the CDR3 is 15 residues. The CDR3 coding sequence is TGCGCCAGCAGTGATATCGAGGGGAAGAGTGAAAAACTGTTTTTT. Its translation is CASSDIEGKSEKLFF.

This chain links TRBV7-6 with TRBJ2-6; D might be TRBD1 (6 bases). This CDR3 has 17 residues. V lost 5 bases and J lost 0, with 14 bases in between. Germline assignment: CDR1 SGHVS and CDR2 FNYEAQ. DNA of the CDR3: TGTGCCAGCAGCCGAGGGACAACAATCTCTGGGGCCAACGTCCTGACTTTC. Translating it yields CASSRGTTISGANVLTF.

The rearrangement links TRBV10-3 to TRBJ2-7; D unresolved. Germline CDR1 is ENHRY and CDR2 is SYGVKD. The germline V and J ends were trimmed by 0 bases and 2 bases, with 17 bases remaining between them. The CDR3 runs to 17 residues. This chain's CDR3 is CAISESGLGGAAYEQYF. The CDR3 DNA reads as TGTGCCATCAGTGAGTCCGGGCTGGGCGGTGCCGCCTACGAGCAGTACTTC.

The chain carries TRBV6-2 or TRBV6-3 and TRBJ2-7; possibly TRBD1 for D (5 bases). CDR1 and CDR2 from the germline V gene are MNHEY and SVGEGT. V was pared by 2 bases and J by 4 bases, with 9 bases between. This CDR3 contains 13 residues. The CDR3 DNA sequence: TGTGCCAGCAGTTACGCAGGGTGGTACGAGCAGTACTTC. This sequence encodes CASSYAGWYEQYF.

V is TRBV27 and J is TRBJ1-3; unclear D gene. The CDR3 has 15 amino acids. Germline V CDR1 and CDR2: MNHEY, SMNVEV (reference sequence). V gave up 1 base and J gave up 4 bases, with 11 bases separating them. The CDR3 DNA reads TGTGCCAGCAGTTTATTCCTGGGGAGCGGAAACACCATATATTTT. Translating it yields CASSLFLGSGNTIYF.

V is TRBV27 and J is TRBJ1-2; perhaps TRBD1 as D (6 bases). CDR1 is MNHEY, CDR2 SMNVEV, per germline (reference sequence). The CDR3 has 15 residues. V was trimmed by 2 bases and J by 6 bases, leaving 16 bases between them. CDR3 sequence reads: CASSLTARGFDGYTF. Here the CDR3 DNA reads TGTGCCAGCAGTTTAACGGCCAGGGGTTTCGATGGCTACACCTTC.

A few counts support this clonotype. The chain is built from TRBV6-6 and TRBJ2-3, with D possibly TRBD2 on 6 matching bases. CDR3 length equals 18 residues. The germline CDR1 and CDR2 sequences are MNHNY and SVGAGI (reference sequence). Trimming stripped 0 bases from V and 11 bases from J, with 27 bases between. The chain's CDR3 is CASSYSPPTSWDLGGQYF. The CDR3 DNA sequence: TGTGCCAGCAGTTACTCTCCCCCTACTAGTTGGGACTTAGGAGGGCAGTATTTT.

This clonotype was counted between two and nine times. The J gene is TRBJ2-5, the V gene TRBV19; possible D gene TRBD1, 6 bases. The germline V and J ends were trimmed by 3 bases and 5 bases, with 19 bases remaining between them. Germline CDR1 and CDR2: LNHDA and SQIVND (reference sequence). The CDR3 length is 16 residues. The CDR3 region has the DNA TGTGCCAGTAGTATTTCCGGGACAACCCTTCGGGAGACCCAGTACTTC. This codes for CASSISGTTLRETQYF.

In this sample, this clonotype turned up a few times. CDR3 sequence (DNA): TGTGCCAGCAGTTGGGACCCCCGGGGACTAGCCAAAAACATTCAGTACTTC. As protein: CASSWDPRGLAKNIQYF. This chain connects TRBV6-6 to TRBJ2-4; TRBD2 is a possible D gene (6 bases). The germline gives CDR1 MNHNY, CDR2 SVGAGI (reference sequence). The V gene lost 4 bases and the J gene lost 0 bases, with 16 bases spanning the gap. This CDR3 spans 17 amino acids.

V usage is TRBV5-8 and J usage is TRBJ1-3; D is unresolved. V lost 7 bases and J 4 bases, leaving 18 bases between the germline ends. CDR3 size: 15 residues. The germline V gene encodes CDR1 SGHTS and CDR2 YDEGEE. In DNA form, the CDR3 reads TGTGCCAGCGAACCTAGGGTTACTTACGGAAACACCATATATTTT. Amino acid sequence: CASEPRVTYGNTIYF. The full variable domain, its missing parts supplied by reference TRBV5-8 and TRBJ1-3, is EAGVTQSPTHLIKTRGQQATLRCSPISGHTSVYWYQQALGLGLQFLLWYDEGEERNRGNFPPRFSGRQFPNYSSELNVNALELEDSALYLCASEPRVTYGNTIYFGEGSWLTVV.

This clonotype was observed a few times. The CDR3 reads CAVSSTDTQYF. The CDR3 nucleotides read TGTGCCGTAAGTAGCACAGATACGCAGTATTTT. V usage is TRBV24-1 and J usage is TRBJ2-3; D remains unclear. The germline V gene encodes CDR1 KGHDR and CDR2 SFDVKD. The CDR3 length is 11 residues. V gave up 12 bases and J gave up 0 bases, with 6 bases separating them.

The chain combines TRBV5-1 with TRBJ2-1, with 11 bases identical to TRBD2. Germline V gene lookup returns CDR1 SGHRS and CDR2 YFSETQ. The CDR3 covers 16 residues. The trim removed 4 bases at V and 5 bases at J, leaving 8 bases unmatched. The CDR3 protein is CASSTTGTSGNNEQFF. In DNA form, the CDR3 reads TGCGCCAGCAGCACAACCGGGACTAGCGGAAACAATGAGCAGTTCTTC.

This clonotype occurred many times. The chain has TRBV9 and TRBJ1-6, with a possible D match to TRBD1 (5 bases). CDR1 SGDLS and CDR2 YYNGEE come from the germline V gene. Trimming pared 2 bases from V and 5 bases from J, leaving 11 bases between. CDR3 length: 15 amino acids. The CDR3 is CASSVLDTNNSPLHF. CDR3 coding DNA: TGTGCCAGCAGCGTTCTGGACACGAATAATTCACCCCTCCACTTT.

The chain links TRBV7-9 to TRBJ2-3; 9 nucleotides match TRBD2. The germline V gene encodes CDR1 SEHNR and CDR2 FQNEAQ (reference sequence). V lost 0 bases and J lost 2; bases outside the gene matches: 3. The CDR3 spans 16 residues. The CDR3 sequence is CASSLAAGGITDTQYF. CDR3 coding DNA: TGTGCCAGCAGCTTAGCGGCGGGGGGGATCACAGATACGCAGTATTTT.

V usage is TRBV6-6 and J usage is TRBJ2-2; TRBD1 might be the D (5 bases). This CDR3 is 15 amino acids long. Trimming cost V 6 bases and J 6 bases, with 17 bases left between them. Germline loops: CDR1 MNHNY, CDR2 SVGAGI (reference sequence). For the CDR3, the DNA is TGTGCCAGCAGACAACAGGCCACCCTCCCCGGGGAGCTGTTTTTT. It is translated as CASRQQATLPGELFF.

The genes are TRBV12-3 or TRBV12-4 and TRBJ2-2; D perhaps matches TRBD1 (6 bases). This CDR3 spans 17 amino acids. Trimming pared 5 bases from V and 0 bases from J, leaving 16 bases between. CDR3 in amino acids: CASSLGQRLPNTGELFF. The CDR3 DNA is TGTGCCAGCAGTCTCGGACAGAGACTCCCGAACACCGGGGAGCTGTTTTTT.